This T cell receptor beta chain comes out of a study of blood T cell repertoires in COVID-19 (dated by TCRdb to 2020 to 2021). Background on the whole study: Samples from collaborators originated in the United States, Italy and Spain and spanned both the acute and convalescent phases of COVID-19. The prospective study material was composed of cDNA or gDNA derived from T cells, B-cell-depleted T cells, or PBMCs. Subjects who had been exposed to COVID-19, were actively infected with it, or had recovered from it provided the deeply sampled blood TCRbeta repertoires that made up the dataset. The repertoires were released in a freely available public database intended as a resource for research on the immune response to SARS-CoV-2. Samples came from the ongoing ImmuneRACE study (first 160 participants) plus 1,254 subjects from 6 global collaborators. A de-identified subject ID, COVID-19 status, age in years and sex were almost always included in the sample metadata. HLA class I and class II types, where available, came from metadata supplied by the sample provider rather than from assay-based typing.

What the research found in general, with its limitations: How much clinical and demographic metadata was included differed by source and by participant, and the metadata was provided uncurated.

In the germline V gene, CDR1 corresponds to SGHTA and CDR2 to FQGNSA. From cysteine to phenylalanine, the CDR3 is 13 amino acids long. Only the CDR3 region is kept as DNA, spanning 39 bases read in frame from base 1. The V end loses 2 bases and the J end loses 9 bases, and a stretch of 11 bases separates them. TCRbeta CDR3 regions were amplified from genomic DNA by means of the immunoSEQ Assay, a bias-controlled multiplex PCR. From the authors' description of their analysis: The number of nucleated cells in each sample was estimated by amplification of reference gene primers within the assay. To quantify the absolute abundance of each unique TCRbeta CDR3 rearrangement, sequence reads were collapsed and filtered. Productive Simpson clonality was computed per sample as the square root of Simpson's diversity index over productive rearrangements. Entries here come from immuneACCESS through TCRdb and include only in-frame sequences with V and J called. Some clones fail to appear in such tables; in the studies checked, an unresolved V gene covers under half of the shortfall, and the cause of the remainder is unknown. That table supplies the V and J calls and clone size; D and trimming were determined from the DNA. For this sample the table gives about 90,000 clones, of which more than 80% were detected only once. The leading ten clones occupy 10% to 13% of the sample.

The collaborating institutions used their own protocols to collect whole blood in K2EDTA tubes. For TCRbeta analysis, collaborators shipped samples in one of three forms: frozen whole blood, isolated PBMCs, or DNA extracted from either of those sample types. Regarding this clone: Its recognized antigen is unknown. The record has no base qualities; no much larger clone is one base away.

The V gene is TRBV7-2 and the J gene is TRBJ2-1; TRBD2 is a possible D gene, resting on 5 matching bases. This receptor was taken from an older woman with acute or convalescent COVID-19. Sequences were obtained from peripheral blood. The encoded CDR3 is CASSLSPEGEQFF. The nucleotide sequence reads TGTGCCAGCAGCTTAAGCCCAGAGGGTGAGCAGTTCTTC.